This T cell receptor (beta chain) comes out of a study of T cells in tumors after PD-1 blockade (dated by TCRdb to about 2019). Looking at the study overall: Exclusion criteria were prior checkpoint blockade, use of systemic immunosuppressants, or recent radiotherapy or other anti-cancer therapy within 4 weeks. Patients were treated with either pembrolizumab 200 mg every 3 weeks or cemiplimab 350 mg every 2 weeks. A subset of patients also received ongoing daily vismodegib 150 mg during anti-PD-1 treatment. On average, peripheral blood samples had some 100,000 TCR templates (range roughly 21,000-257,772) and about 35,000 unique clonotypes. Paired single-cell RNA and TCR sequencing was performed on site-matched tumors from BCC or SCC patients before and after anti-PD-1 therapy. To compare blood and tumor clonotypes, bulk TCR sequencing was performed on approximately nine peripheral blood samples from 5 patients. RECIST version 1.1 was used to evaluate clinical response.

Per the publication, the time point label means: before anti-PD-1 therapy. Genomic DNA extracted from tumor biopsies or peripheral blood was used for bulk TCRbeta sequencing, with input ranging from roughly 616 ng to 6,004 ng. Histologically proven advanced or metastatic basal or squamous cell carcinoma was present in all patients, all of whom were poor candidates for surgical resection. Of the ten or so patients in the basal cell carcinoma cohort, eight or nine underwent bulk tumor TCR sequencing. Deep TCRbeta sequencing was performed with the immunoSEQ platform. The published analysis was carried out like this. For further analysis, only productive rearrangements were exported from the immunoSEQ Analyzer. T cell phenotypes were assigned to bulk TCRbeta clonotypes by matching to single-cell RNA+TCR-seq clones sharing the same TCRbeta sequence. Clone enrichment in tumor was calculated as tumor frequency divided by PBMC frequency from bulk TCR sequencing. GLIPH was used to group TCRs into specificity groups, clusters of distinct TCRs likely recognizing common antigens via shared CDR3 motifs. TCRdb holds this immuneACCESS table with in-frame rearrangements only. Some clones are missing; in checked studies, unresolved V genes explain under half, and the rest has no known cause. V and J calls and clone size are given by that table; D and trimming were obtained from the DNA. This sample gives roughly 59,000 clones in total; about 80% of them show up just once. 10% to 15% of the sample rests with the top ten.

General conclusions and limits of the study: Roughly 41% of TCR clonotypes from the tumor were detected in blood, and certain novel exhausted tumor clones were present in blood collected before treatment, which suggests recruitment from the periphery. Where the novel T cell clones came from was not identified, and possible sources could include lymphoid organs or rare unexpanded clones inside the tumor or in the tumor periphery.

In regard to this clone: Its antigen remains undetermined. No base quality values were provided; no much bigger clone lies one nucleotide off.

The CDR3, cysteine through phenylalanine, is 15 amino acids long. CDR3 DNA only is kept here, 45 bases in frame from base 1. The germline V gene (reference sequence) supplies CDR1 LNHDA and CDR2 SQIVND. Trimmed from V: 4 bases; trimmed from J: 0 bases; junction bases lacking a gene match: 5. The chain couples TRBV19 to TRBJ1-2, with 7 middle bases fitting TRBD1. The TCR comes from a human donor with basal cell carcinoma. Sequenced here: PBMCs, sampled before anti-PD-1 treatment. The CDR3 sequence is CASSNTGDPNYGYTF. The sequenced DNA: TGTGCCAGTAGTAACACAGGGGACCCTAACTATGGCTACACCTTC.